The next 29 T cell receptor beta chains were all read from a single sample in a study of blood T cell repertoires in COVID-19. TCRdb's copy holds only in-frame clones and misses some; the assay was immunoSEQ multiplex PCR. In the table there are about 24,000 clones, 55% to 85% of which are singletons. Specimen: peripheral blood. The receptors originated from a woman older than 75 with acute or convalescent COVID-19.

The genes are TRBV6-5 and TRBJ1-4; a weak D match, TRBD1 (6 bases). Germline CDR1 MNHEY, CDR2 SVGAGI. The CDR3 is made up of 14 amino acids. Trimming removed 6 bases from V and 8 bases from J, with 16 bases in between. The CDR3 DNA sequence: TGTGCCAGCAGAAACCCGACAGGTCCGGAAAAACTGTTTTTT. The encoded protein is CASRNPTGPEKLFF.

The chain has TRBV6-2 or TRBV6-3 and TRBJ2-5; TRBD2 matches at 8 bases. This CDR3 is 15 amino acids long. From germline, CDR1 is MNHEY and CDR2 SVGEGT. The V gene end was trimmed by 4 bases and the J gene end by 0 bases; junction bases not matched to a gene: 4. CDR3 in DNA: TGTGCCAGCAGTTTACTGCGGGGGGACCAAGAGACCCAGTACTTC. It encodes CASSLLRGDQETQYF.

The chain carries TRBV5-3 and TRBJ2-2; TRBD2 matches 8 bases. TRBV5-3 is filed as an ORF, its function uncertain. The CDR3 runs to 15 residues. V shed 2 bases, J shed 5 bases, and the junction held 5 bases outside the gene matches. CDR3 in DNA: TGTGCCAGAAGCTTAAGCGGGGGTGGGACCGGGGAGCTGTTTTTT. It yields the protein CARSLSGGGTGELFF.

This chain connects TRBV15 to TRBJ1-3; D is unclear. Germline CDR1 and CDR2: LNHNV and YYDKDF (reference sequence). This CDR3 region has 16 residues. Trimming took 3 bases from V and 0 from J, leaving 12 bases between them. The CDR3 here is CATSRGRGPSGNTIYF. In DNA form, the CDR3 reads TGTGCCACCAGCAGGGGTAGAGGGCCCTCTGGAAACACCATATATTTT.

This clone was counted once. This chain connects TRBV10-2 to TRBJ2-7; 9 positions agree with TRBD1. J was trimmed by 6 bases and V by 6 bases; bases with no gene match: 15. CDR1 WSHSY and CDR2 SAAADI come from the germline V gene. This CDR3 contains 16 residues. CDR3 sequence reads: CASRDTRDRVSGEQYF. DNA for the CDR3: TGCGCCAGCAGAGATACCCGGGACAGGGTATCGGGCGAGCAGTACTTC.

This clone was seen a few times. The CDR3 loop is CASSETRDRYNSPLHF. CDR3 sequence (DNA): TGTGCCAGCAGTGAGACCCGGGACAGATATAATTCACCCCTCCACTTT. The V gene is TRBV2, the J gene TRBJ1-6; 7 nucleotides match TRBD1. Germline CDR1 and CDR2: SNHLY and FYNNEI. The CDR3 loop spans 16 amino acids. V gave up 3 bases and J gave up 4 bases; unmatched junction bases: 6.

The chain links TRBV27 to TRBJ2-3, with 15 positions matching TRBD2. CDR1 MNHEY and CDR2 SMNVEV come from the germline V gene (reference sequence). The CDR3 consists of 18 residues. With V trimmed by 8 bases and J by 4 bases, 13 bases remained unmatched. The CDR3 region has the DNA TGTGCCAGCCCCAGTCCCGGGACTAGCGGGGGGCTGGCAGATACGCAGTATTTT. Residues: CASPSPGTSGGLADTQYF.

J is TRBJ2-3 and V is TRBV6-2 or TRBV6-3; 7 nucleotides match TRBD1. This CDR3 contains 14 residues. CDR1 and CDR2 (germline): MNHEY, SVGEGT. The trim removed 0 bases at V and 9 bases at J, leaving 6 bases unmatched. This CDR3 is CASSYSLQGETQYF. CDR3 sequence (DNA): TGTGCCAGCAGTTACTCCCTGCAGGGGGAGACGCAGTATTTT.

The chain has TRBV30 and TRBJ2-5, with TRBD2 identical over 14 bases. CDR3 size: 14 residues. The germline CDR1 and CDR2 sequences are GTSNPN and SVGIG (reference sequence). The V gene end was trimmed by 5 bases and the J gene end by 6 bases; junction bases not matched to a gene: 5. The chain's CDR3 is CAWDGLAGGKTQYF. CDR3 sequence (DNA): TGTGCCTGGGACGGACTAGCGGGAGGAAAGACCCAGTACTTC.

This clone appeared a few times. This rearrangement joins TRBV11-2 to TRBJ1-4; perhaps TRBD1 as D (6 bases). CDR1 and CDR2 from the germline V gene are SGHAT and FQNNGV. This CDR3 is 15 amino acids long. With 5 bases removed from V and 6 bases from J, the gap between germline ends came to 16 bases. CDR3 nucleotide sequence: TGTGCCAGCAGCGCCTCGTGGGGGCAGGATGAAAAACTGTTTTTT. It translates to CASSASWGQDEKLFF.

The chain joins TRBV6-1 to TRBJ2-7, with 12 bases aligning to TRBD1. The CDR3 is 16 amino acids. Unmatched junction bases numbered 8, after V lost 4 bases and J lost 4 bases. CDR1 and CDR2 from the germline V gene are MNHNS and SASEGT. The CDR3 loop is CASSGSGDRGHYEQYF. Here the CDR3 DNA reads TGTGCCAGCAGTGGAAGTGGGGACAGGGGGCATTACGAGCAGTACTTC.

The DNA of the CDR3 is TGCAGCGTTTTAGTCAGGGAGGGCTATGGCTACACCTTC. Its translation: CSVLVREGYGYTF. The chain couples TRBV29-1 to TRBJ1-2, with a possible D match to TRBD1 (5 bases). The CDR3 runs 13 residues. The V gene lost 5 bases and the J gene lost 4 bases, with 14 bases spanning the gap. Germline CDR1 SQVTM, CDR2 ANQGSEA.

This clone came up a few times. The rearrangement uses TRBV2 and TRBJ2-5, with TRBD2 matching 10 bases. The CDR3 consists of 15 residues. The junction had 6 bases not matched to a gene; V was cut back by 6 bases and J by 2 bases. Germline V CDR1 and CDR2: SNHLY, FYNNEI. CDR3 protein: CASRILAGAQETQYF. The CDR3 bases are TGTGCCAGCAGGATCCTAGCGGGAGCTCAAGAGACCCAGTACTTC.

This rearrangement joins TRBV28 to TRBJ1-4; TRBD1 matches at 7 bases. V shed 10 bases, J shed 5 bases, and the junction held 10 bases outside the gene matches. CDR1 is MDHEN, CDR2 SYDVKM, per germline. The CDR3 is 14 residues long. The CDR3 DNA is TGTGCCACCAGGGGGGGACAGCGAAATGAAAAACTGTTTTTT. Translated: CATRGGQRNEKLFF.

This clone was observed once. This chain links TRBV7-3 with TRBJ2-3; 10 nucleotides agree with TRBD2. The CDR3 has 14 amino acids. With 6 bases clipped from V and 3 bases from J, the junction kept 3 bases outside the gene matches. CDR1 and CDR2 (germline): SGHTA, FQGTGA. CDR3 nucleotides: TGTGCCAGCAGTTCACTAGCGGGGACAGATACGCAGTATTTT. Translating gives CASSSLAGTDTQYF.

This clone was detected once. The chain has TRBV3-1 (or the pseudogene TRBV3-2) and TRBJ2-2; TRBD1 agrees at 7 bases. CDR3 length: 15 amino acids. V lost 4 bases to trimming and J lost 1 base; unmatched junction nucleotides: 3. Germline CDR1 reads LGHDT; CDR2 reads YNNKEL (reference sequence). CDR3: CASSLRDRNTGELFF. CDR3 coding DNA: TGTGCCAGCAGCCTCCGGGACAGGAACACCGGGGAGCTGTTTTTT.

The CDR3 reads CASSVAVTIGQGTHEQYF. In nucleotides, the CDR3 is TGTGCCAGCAGCGTAGCTGTTACGATCGGACAGGGAACTCACGAGCAGTACTTC. The chain combines TRBV9 with TRBJ2-7; 8 bases are shared with TRBD1. CDR3 length: 18 residues. V trimming: 0 bases; J trimming: 5 bases; junction bases outside the gene matches: 16. The germline V gene encodes CDR1 SGDLS and CDR2 YYNGEE.

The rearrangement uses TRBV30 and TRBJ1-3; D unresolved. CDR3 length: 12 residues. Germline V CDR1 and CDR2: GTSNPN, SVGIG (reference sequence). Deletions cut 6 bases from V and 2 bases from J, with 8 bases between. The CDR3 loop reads CACYTPGNTIYF. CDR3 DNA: TGTGCCTGTTATACACCTGGAAACACCATATATTTT.

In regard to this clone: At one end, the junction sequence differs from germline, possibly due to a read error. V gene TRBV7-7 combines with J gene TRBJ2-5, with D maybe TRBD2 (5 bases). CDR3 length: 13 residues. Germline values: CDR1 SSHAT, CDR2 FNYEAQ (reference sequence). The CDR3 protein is CASSPDRDETQYF. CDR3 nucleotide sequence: TGTGCTAGCAGCCCCGACCGGGATGAGACCCAGTACTTC.

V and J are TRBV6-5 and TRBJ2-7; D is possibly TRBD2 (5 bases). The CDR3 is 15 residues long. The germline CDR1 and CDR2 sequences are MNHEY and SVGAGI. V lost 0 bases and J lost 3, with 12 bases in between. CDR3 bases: TGTGCCAGCAGTTACTCCGGGGTCCTGAACTACGAGCAGTACTTC. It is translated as CASSYSGVLNYEQYF.

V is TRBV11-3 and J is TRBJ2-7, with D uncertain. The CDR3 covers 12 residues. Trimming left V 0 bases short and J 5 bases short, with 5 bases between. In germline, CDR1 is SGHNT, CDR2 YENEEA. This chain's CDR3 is CASSLDGHEQYF. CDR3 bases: TGTGCCAGCAGCTTAGATGGGCACGAGCAGTACTTC.

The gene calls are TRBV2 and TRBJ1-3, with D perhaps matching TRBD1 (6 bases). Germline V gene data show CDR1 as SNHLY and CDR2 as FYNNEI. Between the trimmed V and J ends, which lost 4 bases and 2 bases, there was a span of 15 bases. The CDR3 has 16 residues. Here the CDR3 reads CASSVVQGRTGNTIYF. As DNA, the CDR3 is TGTGCCAGCAGTGTGGTTCAGGGGCGGACTGGAAACACCATATATTTT.

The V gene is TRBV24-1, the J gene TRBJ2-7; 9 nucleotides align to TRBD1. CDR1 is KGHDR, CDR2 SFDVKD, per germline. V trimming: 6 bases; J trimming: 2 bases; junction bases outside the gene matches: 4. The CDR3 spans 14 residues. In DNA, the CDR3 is TGTGCCACCAGTACCGGGACAGGGACCTACGAGCAGTACTTC. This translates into CATSTGTGTYEQYF.

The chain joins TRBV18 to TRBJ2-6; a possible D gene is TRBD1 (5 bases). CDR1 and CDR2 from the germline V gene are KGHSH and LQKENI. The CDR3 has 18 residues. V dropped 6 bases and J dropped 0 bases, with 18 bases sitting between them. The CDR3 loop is CASSPTQGIASGANVLTF. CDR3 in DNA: TGTGCCAGCTCTCCTACCCAGGGTATCGCCTCTGGGGCCAACGTCCTGACTTTC.

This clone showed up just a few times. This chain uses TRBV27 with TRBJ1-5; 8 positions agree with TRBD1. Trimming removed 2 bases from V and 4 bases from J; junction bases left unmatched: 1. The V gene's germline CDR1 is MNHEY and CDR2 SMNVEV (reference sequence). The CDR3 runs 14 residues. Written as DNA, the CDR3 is TGTGCCAGCAGTTTAGGACAGGGTAATCAGCCCCAGCATTTT. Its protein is CASSLGQGNQPQHF.

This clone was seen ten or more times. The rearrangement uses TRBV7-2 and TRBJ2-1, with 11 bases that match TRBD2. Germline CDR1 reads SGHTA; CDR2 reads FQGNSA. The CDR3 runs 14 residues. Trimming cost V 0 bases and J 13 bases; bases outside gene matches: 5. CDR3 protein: CASSLARLAGGQFF. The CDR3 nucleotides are TGTGCCAGCAGCTTAGCGCGGCTAGCGGGGGGCCAGTTCTTC. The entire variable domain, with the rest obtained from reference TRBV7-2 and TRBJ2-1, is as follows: GAGVSQSPSNKVTEKGKDVELRCDPISGHTALYWYRQSLGQGLEFLIYFQGNSAPDKSGLPSDRFSAERTGGSVSTLTIQRTQQEDSAVYLCASSLARLAGGQFFGPGTRLTVL.

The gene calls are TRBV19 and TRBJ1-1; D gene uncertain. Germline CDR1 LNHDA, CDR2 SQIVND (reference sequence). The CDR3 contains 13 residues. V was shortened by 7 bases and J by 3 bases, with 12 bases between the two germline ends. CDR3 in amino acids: CASTYSIHTEAFF. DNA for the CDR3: TGTGCCAGTACCTACTCAATCCACACTGAAGCTTTCTTT.

CDR3 amino acids: CASSVAIAGNTEAFF. In DNA form, the CDR3 reads TGTGCCAGCAGCGTAGCTATAGCGGGGAACACTGAAGCTTTCTTT. J is TRBJ1-1 and V is TRBV9, with D uncertain. Per germline, CDR1 SGDLS and CDR2 YYNGEE. This CDR3 spans 15 amino acids. Trimming took 0 bases from V and 1 from J, leaving 10 bases between them.

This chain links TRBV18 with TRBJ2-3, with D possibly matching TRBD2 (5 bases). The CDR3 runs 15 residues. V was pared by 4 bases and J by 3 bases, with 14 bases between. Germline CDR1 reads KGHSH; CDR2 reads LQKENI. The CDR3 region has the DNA TGTGCCAGCTCACGCGGACGGGGAAGGACAGATACGCAGTATTTT. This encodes CASSRGRGRTDTQYF.